These 24 T cell receptor beta chains share one sample of origin, sequenced in a study of T cells in Graves' hyperthyroidism and ophthalmopathy. The TCR beta CDR3 regions underwent amplification using RNA transcripts as the source. HTBI primers were used for first-round RT-PCR of the TCR CDR3. TCRdb re-called the multiplex PCR reads through MiXCR, storing one row per CDR3 protein. The sample has roughly 350,000 distinct CDR3 sequences, more than 14% seen once. The specimen sequenced was blood. Source of these receptors: a woman under 40 with Graves' ophthalmopathy.

This clonotype was counted at least ten times. The genes are TRBV20-1 and TRBJ2-5, with 9 bases matching TRBD2. From germline, CDR1 is DFQATT and CDR2 SNEGSKA (reference sequence). Losses at the gene ends were 5 bases for V and 0 bases for J; bases not matched to a gene: 13. The CDR3 is 17 amino acids. CDR3 in amino acids: CSALAGTTAFNQETQYF. CDR3 coding DNA: TGCAGTGCTCTAGCGGGGACCACCGCCTTCAACCAAGAGACCCAGTACTTC.

This clonotype was picked up many times. V is TRBV7-3 and J is TRBJ2-1, with D perhaps TRBD1 or TRBD2 (6 bases each). The germline V and J ends were trimmed by 1 base and 3 bases, with 22 bases remaining between them. The CDR3 runs 19 residues. Germline V gene data show CDR1 as SGHTA and CDR2 as FQGTGA. The CDR3 nucleotides read TGTGCCAGCAGCTTAATGGGGGGCGGGGCTGACCCGTACTACAATGAGCAGTTCTTC. Encoded protein: CASSLMGGGADPYYNEQFF.

This clonotype was recorded many times. The rearrangement uses TRBV7-2 and TRBJ2-3; 8 bases fit TRBD2. Germline-derived CDR1 and CDR2 are SGHTA and FQGNSA. The length of the CDR3 is 15 residues. V gave up 1 base and J gave up 1 base; unmatched junction bases: 1. The CDR3 DNA sequence: TGTGCCAGCAGCTTAGTACTAGCGGGCACAGATACGCAGTATTTT. It yields the protein CASSLVLAGTDTQYF. The full variable domain, rest sourced from reference TRBV7-2 and TRBJ2-3, is GAGVSQSPSNKVTEKGKDVELRCDPISGHTALYWYRQSLGQGLEFLIYFQGNSAPDKSGLPSDRFSAERTGGSVSTLTIQRTQQEDSAVYLCASSLVLAGTDTQYFGPGTRLTVL.

This clonotype was recorded many times. This rearrangement joins TRBV5-6 to TRBJ2-1, with D perhaps TRBD1 (6 bases). Germline-derived CDR1 and CDR2 are SGHDT and YYEEEE. The V and J ends lost 6 bases and 9 bases respectively, with 19 bases between them. The CDR3 has 14 residues. CDR3 in amino acids: CASTPQDSSSEQFF. The CDR3 bases are TGTGCCAGCACCCCACAGGACAGCAGTAGTGAGCAGTTCTTC.

This clonotype was observed many times. The chain employs TRBV20-1 and TRBJ2-7; 11 nucleotides align to TRBD2. Per germline, CDR1 DFQATT and CDR2 SNEGSKA (reference sequence). This CDR3 has 16 residues. The V segment lost 4 bases and the J segment 5 bases; nucleotides outside the gene matches: 13. The CDR3 DNA reads as TGCAGTGCTAAAGGGACTAGCGGCGAACCCTTCCACGAGCAGTACTTC. Protein: CSAKGTSGEPFHEQYF.

This clonotype was counted a few times. V is TRBV3-1 and J is TRBJ2-1, with TRBD2 matching over 13 bases. The V segment lost 1 base and the J segment 0 bases; nucleotides outside the gene matches: 6. CDR1 is LGHDT and CDR2 is YNNKEL in the germline V gene (reference sequence). This CDR3 is built from 19 residues. This chain's CDR3 is CASSQGLAGGISSYNEQFF. The CDR3, as DNA: TGTGCCAGCAGCCAAGGACTAGCGGGGGGCATTAGCTCCTACAATGAGCAGTTCTTC.

Ten or more counts support this clonotype. The genes are TRBV14 and TRBJ2-2; TRBD1 is a possible D gene (6 bases). The CDR3 has 13 amino acids. V lost 6 bases and J 4 bases, leaving 9 bases between the germline ends. Germline CDR1 reads SGHDN; CDR2 reads FVKESK. The CDR3 reads CASRIGGTGELFF. The DNA of the CDR3 is TGTGCCAGCAGAATAGGGGGCACCGGGGAGCTGTTTTTT. Full variable domain (remainder filled in from reference TRBV14 and TRBJ2-2): EAGVTQFPSHSVIEKGQTVTLRCDPISGHDNLYWYRRVMGKEIKFLLHFVKESKQDESGMPNNRFLAERTGGTYSTLKVQPAELEDSGVYFCASRIGGTGELFFGEGSRLTVL.

This clonotype was counted many times. The rearrangement links TRBV7-9 to TRBJ1-2, with D perhaps TRBD1 (6 bases). Germline-derived CDR1 and CDR2 are SEHNR and FQNEAQ (reference sequence). The V end lost 5 bases, the J end lost 6 bases, and 13 bases lay between the germline ends. The CDR3 contains 13 residues. Written as DNA, the CDR3 is TGTGCCAGCAGCCCCCGACAGGACCATGGCTACACCTTC. This gives the protein CASSPRQDHGYTF.

This clonotype showed up just a few times. The genes are TRBV5-6 and TRBJ2-2, with 9 bases that match TRBD1. CDR1 and CDR2 from the germline V gene are SGHDT and YYEEEE. With V trimmed by 0 bases and J by 4 bases, 1 base remained unmatched. The CDR3 loop spans 15 amino acids. The CDR3: CASSLDRGPTGELFF. CDR3 nucleotides: TGTGCCAGCAGCTTGGACAGGGGGCCCACCGGGGAGCTGTTTTTT. Full variable domain (remainder filled in from reference TRBV5-6 and TRBJ2-2): DAGVTQSPTHLIKTRGQQVTLRCSPKSGHDTVSWYQQALGQGPQFIFQYYEEEERQRGNFPDRFSGHQFPNYSSELNVNALLLGDSALYLCASSLDRGPTGELFFGEGSRLTVL.

V and J are TRBV20-1 and TRBJ1-6; unclear D gene. From germline, CDR1 is DFQATT and CDR2 SNEGSKA (reference sequence). The CDR3 has 16 residues. Deletions cut 0 bases from V and 3 bases from J, with 12 bases between. The DNA for the CDR3 is TGCAGTGCTAGAGATCCCCGGCAGGTCTATAATTCACCCCTCCACTTT. Translated, it gives CSARDPRQVYNSPLHF.

At least ten counts were recorded for this clonotype. This chain joins TRBV28 and TRBJ2-7; 7 positions agree with TRBD1. Per the germline V gene, CDR1 is MDHEN and CDR2 is SYDVKM. J was trimmed by 6 bases and V by 6 bases; bases with no gene match: 11. The CDR3 length is 14 residues. CDR3 DNA sequence: TGTGCCAGCAGGAAGGCAGGGGGATTGGGCGAGCAGTACTTC. Amino acids: CASRKAGGLGEQYF. The full variable domain, with the rest looked up from reference TRBV28 and TRBJ2-7, is DVKVTQSSRYLVKRTGEKVFLECVQDMDHENMFWYRQDPGLGLRLIYFSYDVKMKEKGDIPEGYSVSREKKERFSLILESASTNQTSMYLCASRKAGGLGEQYFGPGTRLTVT.

In its sample, this clonotype was seen a few times. CDR3 coding DNA: TGCGCCAGCAGCTTGGAAGAGGGACAGGGAACTGGCTACACCTTC. Protein: CASSLEEGQGTGYTF. The V call is TRBV5-1, the J call TRBJ1-2, with 9 bases fitting TRBD1. CDR3 size: 15 residues. Germline-derived CDR1 and CDR2 are SGHRS and YFSETQ. Losses at the gene ends were 0 bases for V and 7 bases for J; bases not matched to a gene: 7.

This clonotype occurred a few times. The gene calls are TRBV7-3 and TRBJ2-2; D is tentatively TRBD1 or TRBD2 (6 bases each). The CDR3 is 13 residues long. V lost 5 bases, J lost 7 bases, and 11 bases lay in between. Germline CDR1 and CDR2: SGHTA and FQGTGA. CDR3 nucleotide sequence: TGTGCCAGCAGCCCGGAGGGGGGCGGGGAGCTGTTTTTT. Its translation is CASSPEGGGELFF.

On this clonotype itself: Without the conserved terminal phenylalanine or tryptophan, this CDR3 likely stems from a read error. V and J are TRBV7-9 and TRBJ1-1; the D is unclear. Per the germline V gene, CDR1 is SEHNR and CDR2 is FQNEAQ (reference sequence). V lost 4 bases and J 8 bases, leaving 14 bases between the germline ends. This CDR3 spans 13 amino acids. The CDR3 bases are TGTGCCAGCAGCTCCGTCCTCGAACTGGAAGCTTTCCTT. Encoded protein: CASSSVLELEAFL.

This clonotype came up a few times. V gene TRBV20-1 combines with J gene TRBJ2-5; D gene unclear. V gave up 6 bases and J gave up 0 bases, with 5 bases separating them. Germline V CDR1 and CDR2: DFQATT, SNEGSKA (reference sequence). The CDR3 runs to 11 residues. CDR3 sequence (DNA): TGCAGTGCCCTCTACCAAGAGACCCAGTACTTC. As protein: CSALYQETQYF.

The chain recombines TRBV20-1 with TRBJ2-7; perhaps TRBD2 as D (7 bases). Germline CDR1 and CDR2: DFQATT and SNEGSKA (reference sequence). The CDR3 sequence is 12 residues long. V gave up 6 bases and J gave up 7 bases, with 16 bases separating them. The CDR3 here is CSAKGGAGEQYF. The DNA for the CDR3 is TGCAGTGCGAAGGGGGGGGCGGGGGAGCAGTACTTC.

This clonotype was seen repeatedly, ten times or more. The chain combines TRBV2 with TRBJ2-3; D might be TRBD1 (6 bases). Germline CDR1 reads SNHLY; CDR2 reads FYNNEI. V was pared by 8 bases and J by 0 bases, with 15 bases between. CDR3 length: 15 amino acids. This CDR3 reads CASVRTVSSTDTQYF. The CDR3 DNA is TGTGCCAGCGTCCGGACAGTCAGTAGCACAGATACGCAGTATTTT.

The sample holds many counts of this clonotype. V gene TRBV12-3 or TRBV12-4 combines with J gene TRBJ2-3; D is perhaps TRBD1 or TRBD2 (6 bases each). V lost 7 bases, J lost 2 bases, and 19 bases lay in between. There are 16 residues in the CDR3. The CDR3 DNA reads as TGTGCCAGCACCCCTGGAGGGGGTAGTTACACAGATACGCAGTATTTT. It codes for CASTPGGGSYTDTQYF.

At least ten counts were recorded for this clonotype. The CDR3 bases are TGTGCCACCAGCAGAGATTCAGGGATATACGAGCAGTACTTC. The encoded protein is CATSRDSGIYEQYF. The J gene is TRBJ2-7, the V gene TRBV15, with D possibly being TRBD1 (5 bases). Looked up from germline, CDR1 is LNHNV and CDR2 is YYDKDF (reference sequence). Trimming left V 0 bases short and J 4 bases short, with 10 bases between. The CDR3 is 14 amino acids. The full variable domain, in which reference TRBV15 and TRBJ2-7 provide the parts outside the CDR3, is DAMVIQNPRYQVTQFGKPVTLSCSQTLNHNVMYWYQQKSSQAPKLLFHYYDKDFNNEADTPDNFQSRRPNTSFCFLDIRSPGLGDTAMYLCATSRDSGIYEQYFGPGTRLTVT.

V gene TRBV7-2 combines with J gene TRBJ2-2; 8 nucleotides align to TRBD1. The CDR3 extends over 14 amino acids. Germline V gene lookup returns CDR1 SGHTA and CDR2 FQGNSA. V shed 4 bases and J 14 bases; nucleotides not matched to a gene: 12. In nucleotides, the CDR3 is TGTGCCAGCAGCTCGGACAGGGCGACGGGGAAACTGTTTTTT. This codes for CASSSDRATGKLFF.

The rearrangement joins TRBV29-1 to TRBJ2-7; 8 bases are a match to TRBD1. Per the germline V gene, CDR1 is SQVTM and CDR2 is ANQGSEA. V was pared by 7 bases and J by 2 bases, with 10 bases of the junction left unmatched. The CDR3 is 14 residues long. The CDR3 here is CSGGRTGMTYEQYF. DNA for the CDR3: TGCAGCGGTGGACGGACAGGGATGACCTACGAGCAGTACTTC.

This clonotype was counted many times. The chain combines TRBV29-1 with TRBJ2-3, with 13 positions matching TRBD2. Per the germline V gene, CDR1 is SQVTM and CDR2 is ANQGSEA. V was clipped by 7 bases and J by 2 bases; unmatched bases: 15. This CDR3 is 18 amino acids long. CDR3 in DNA: TGCAGCGCCCGAAGACTAGCGGGGGGCTTCTACGACACAGATACGCAGTATTTT. This codes for CSARRLAGGFYDTDTQYF.

This clonotype was recorded at least ten times. The chain joins TRBV12-3 or TRBV12-4 to TRBJ1-5; 7 nucleotides match TRBD1. V dropped 6 bases and J dropped 0; count of bases not matched to a gene: 8. The CDR3 loop spans 16 amino acids. CDR3 sequence (DNA): TGTGCCAGCAGCTCCGGGACAGTGAATAGCAATCAGCCCCAGCATTTT. Translated, it gives CASSSGTVNSNQPQHF.

This clonotype was counted many times. V usage is TRBV2 and J usage is TRBJ2-3, with D maybe TRBD2 (5 bases). The V gene lost 8 bases and the J gene lost 0 bases, with 18 bases spanning the gap. From germline, CDR1 is SNHLY and CDR2 FYNNEI. The CDR3 is 16 amino acids. For the CDR3, the DNA is TGTGCCAGCTTCGGACTGGAATCTTCTAGCACAGATACGCAGTATTTT. Translating it yields CASFGLESSSTDTQYF. Combining the CDR3 with reference TRBV2 and TRBJ2-3 gives the whole variable domain EPEVTQTPSHQVTQMGQEVILRCVPISNHLYFYWYRQILGQKVEFLVSFYNNEISEKSEIFDDQFSVERPDGSNFTLKIRSTKLEDSAMYFCASFGLESSSTDTQYFGPGTRLTVL.